This entry lists 17 T cell receptor beta chains sequenced from one sample in a study of blood T cell repertoires in COVID-19. Libraries were prepared by immunoSEQ multiplex PCR; TCRdb keeps only in-frame clonotypes and omits some of them. Of around 100,000 clones listed, almost 85% are singletons. Material for sequencing was peripheral blood. These receptor sequences come from a man aged 40-49 years with active or convalescent COVID-19.

The gene calls are TRBV6-5 and TRBJ2-7; 9 nucleotides line up with TRBD2. Germline CDR1 MNHEY, CDR2 SVGAGI. V lost 3 bases, J lost 0 bases, and 0 bases stayed unmatched. The CDR3 is made up of 14 amino acids. The CDR3 sequence: CASSYSGSSYEQYF. CDR3 nucleotide sequence: TGTGCCAGCAGTTATAGCGGGAGCTCCTACGAGCAGTACTTC.

This clone was seen only once. This chain joins TRBV23-1 and TRBJ1-1; D is perhaps TRBD1 (6 bases). TRBV23-1 is labeled an ORF, and its function is uncertain. Trimming removed 0 bases from V and 5 bases from J, with 7 bases in between. The CDR3 is 13 amino acids. The CDR3 loop reads CASSQSGGTEAFF. As DNA, the CDR3 is TGCGCCAGCAGTCAATCAGGGGGTACTGAAGCTTTCTTT.

The V and J genes are TRBV19 and TRBJ2-5; 10 bases agree with TRBD1. The V and J ends lost 4 bases and 5 bases, in that order; junction bases with no gene match: 4. The CDR3 has 14 residues. Looked up from germline, CDR1 is LNHDA and CDR2 is SQIVND (reference sequence). CDR3 in amino acids: CASSRDRGSETQYF. For the CDR3, the DNA is TGTGCCAGTAGTAGGGACAGGGGCAGCGAGACCCAGTACTTC.

V and J are TRBV30 and TRBJ2-1; D is perhaps TRBD1 (5 bases). This CDR3 spans 14 amino acids. The V gene lost 8 bases and the J gene lost 12 bases, with 26 bases spanning the gap. CDR1 and CDR2 (germline): GTSNPN, SVGIG (reference sequence). CDR3 bases: TGTGCCCGCCGGTCTCTGGACCAAGGGGTTGGGCAGTTCTTC. Encoded protein: CARRSLDQGVGQFF.

The chain couples TRBV3-1 (or the pseudogene TRBV3-2) to TRBJ2-3; D remains unclear. The CDR3 runs to 12 residues. Germline V gene data show CDR1 as LGHDT and CDR2 as YNNKEL (reference sequence). V was pared by 4 bases and J by 5 bases, with 7 bases between. This chain's CDR3 is CASSLSGDTQYF. The CDR3, as DNA: TGTGCCAGCAGCCTTTCAGGAGATACGCAGTATTTT.

The V gene is TRBV18, the J gene TRBJ1-6; D gene uncertain. Germline loops: CDR1 KGHSH, CDR2 LQKENI. V lost 10 bases and J lost 6, with 13 bases in between. This CDR3 is built from 13 residues. Written as DNA, the CDR3 is TGTGCCACCGAGGCGGATATTAATTCACCCCTCCACTTT. This gives the protein CATEADINSPLHF.

This clone is labeled medium-sized. The CDR3 DNA is TGCAGTGCTGGTGGGACAGCCTCTGGAAACACCATATATTTT. The encoded protein is CSAGGTASGNTIYF. The rearrangement joins TRBV20-1 to TRBJ1-3; 7 bases map to TRBD1. The V gene's germline CDR1 is DFQATT and CDR2 SNEGSKA (reference sequence). J gave up 0 bases and V 5 bases, and 4 bases lay outside the gene matches. The CDR3 has 14 residues.

V and J are TRBV7-2 and TRBJ2-3, with 13 bases that match TRBD2. V lost 5 bases to trimming and J lost 1 base; unmatched junction nucleotides: 12. This CDR3 comprises 19 residues. Per germline, CDR1 SGHTA and CDR2 FQGNSA. The CDR3 region is CASSAKPGLAGTRTDTQYF. The CDR3 DNA is TGTGCCAGCAGCGCCAAACCGGGACTAGCGGGGACACGCACAGATACGCAGTATTTT.

The chain links TRBV7-2 to TRBJ1-5; perhaps TRBD1 as D (6 bases). Germline CDR1 is SGHTA and CDR2 is FQGNSA. Trimming stripped 6 bases from V and 6 bases from J, with 21 bases between. The CDR3 covers 16 residues. CDR3: CASSSDWTVKGQPQHF. Here the CDR3 DNA reads TGTGCCAGCAGTTCTGATTGGACAGTAAAAGGTCAGCCCCAGCATTTT.

The V gene is TRBV7-9, the J gene TRBJ1-1; no clear D. V dropped 3 bases and J dropped 1 base, with 9 bases sitting between them. CDR1 is SEHNR and CDR2 is FQNEAQ in the germline V gene (reference sequence). The CDR3 is 14 amino acids. As DNA, the CDR3 is TGTGCCAGCAGCTTCAGGTCAGCGAACACTGAAGCTTTCTTT. Its protein product is CASSFRSANTEAFF.

This clone occurred once. The V call is TRBV20-1, the J call TRBJ2-1, with D maybe TRBD2 (6 bases). CDR3 length equals 13 residues. Trimming took off 3 bases at V and 2 bases at J, with 8 bases between the two ends. CDR1 is DFQATT, CDR2 SNEGSKA, per germline (reference sequence). Here the CDR3 DNA reads TGCAGTGCTAGTTCGGGGGCCTACAATGAGCAGTTCTTC. It is translated as CSASSGAYNEQFF.

V usage is TRBV19 and J usage is TRBJ2-5, with 9 bases matching TRBD2. Germline V gene sequence: CDR1 LNHDA, CDR2 SQIVND (reference sequence). V was clipped by 5 bases and J by 6 bases; unmatched bases: 13. The CDR3 length is 16 residues. The CDR3 DNA follows: TGTGCCAGTAGTGTCTCGACGGCTAGCGGGGTGAAGACCCAGTACTTC. It is translated as CASSVSTASGVKTQYF.

This clone came up once. The chain links TRBV2 to TRBJ1-6, with D perhaps TRBD1 (5 bases). V was pared by 5 bases and J by 8 bases, with 13 bases between. Germline V gene sequence: CDR1 SNHLY, CDR2 FYNNEI. This CDR3 has 14 amino acids. The CDR3 loop reads CASSTRREDSPLHF. In DNA, the CDR3 is TGTGCCAGCAGTACTCGCAGGGAAGATTCACCCCTCCACTTT.

The chain combines TRBV2 with TRBJ2-3; perhaps TRBD1 as D (5 bases). The CDR3 length is 15 residues. The V gene lost 2 bases and the J gene lost 0 bases, with 9 bases spanning the gap. Germline V gives CDR1 SNHLY, CDR2 FYNNEI. CDR3 residues: CASSEFRASTDTQYF. Here the CDR3 DNA reads TGTGCCAGCAGTGAATTCAGGGCAAGCACAGATACGCAGTATTTT.

V is TRBV7-2 and J is TRBJ1-3, with D unresolved. Germline CDR1 and CDR2: SGHTA and FQGNSA. This CDR3 contains 15 residues. With 4 bases removed from V and 9 bases from J, the gap between germline ends came to 19 bases. The CDR3 loop reads CASSSLSSDVGTIYF. CDR3 nucleotide sequence: TGTGCCAGCAGCTCCCTGTCTAGCGACGTTGGCACCATATATTTT.

The chain joins TRBV19 to TRBJ2-1, with D possibly matching TRBD1 (5 bases). The CDR3 extends over 15 amino acids. Germline V gene data show CDR1 as LNHDA and CDR2 as SQIVND (reference sequence). V gave up 6 bases and J gave up 2 bases, with 14 bases separating them. The CDR3 loop is CASRMDTSTYNEQFF. DNA of the CDR3: TGTGCCAGTAGGATGGACACCTCCACCTACAATGAGCAGTTCTTC. The whole variable domain, remainder taken from reference TRBV19 and TRBJ2-1, is DGGITQSPKYLFRKEGQNVTLSCEQNLNHDAMYWYRQDPGQGLRLIYYSQIVNDFQKGDIAEGYSVSREKKESFPLTVTSAQKNPTAFYLCASRMDTSTYNEQFFGPGTRLTVL.

This chain uses TRBV2 with TRBJ1-6; D is ambiguous. Germline CDR1 is SNHLY and CDR2 is FYNNEI. Trimming pared 5 bases from V and 7 bases from J, leaving 6 bases between. The CDR3 has 12 residues. The CDR3 region has the DNA TGTGCCAGCAGTCTGACAAATTCACCCCTCCACTTT. Its protein is CASSLTNSPLHF.